These T cell receptor beta chains were read from a single sample in a study of OX40 agonist ivuxolimab in advanced cancers. Profiled with immunoSEQ multiplex PCR; TCRdb holds only in-frame clones, not every one. Seen here are more than 45,000 clones, 82% observed once, and the top ten hold roughly 1.5%. The input for sequencing was CD4+ or CD8+ T cells sorted from blood, taken in a trial of the OX40 agonist ivuxolimab. These receptors came from an adult with an advanced solid tumor such as melanoma, head and neck, liver or kidney cancer. Each CDR3 is given with its conserved first and last residue. D genes are given only for firm matches. Clone size is stated in some rows and not others, as once, few, many or a class when expanded.

TRBV5-4,TRBJ2-7,few,NA,CASSPRIWDEQYF,TGTGCCAGCAGCCCTCGTATTTGGGACGAGCAGTACTTC
TRBV30,TRBJ2-7,NA,TRBD1,CAWEKGASEQYF,TGTGCCTGGGAGAAGGGGGCCAGCGAGCAGTACTTC
TRBV27,TRBJ2-3,NA,TRBD2,CASSLRSGLAAPGADTQYF,TGTGCCAGCAGTTTAAGATCGGGACTAGCGGCCCCAGGGGCAGATACGCAGTATTTT
TRBV14,TRBJ2-2,NA,TRBD1,CASSQTGLNTGELFF,TGTGCCAGCAGCCAGACAGGGTTAAACACCGGGGAGCTGTTTTTT
TRBV18,TRBJ2-7,few,NA,CASSFTGRTNEQYF,TGTGCCAGCTCATTTACAGGGAGAACTAACGAGCAGTACTTC
TRBV9,TRBJ2-7,NA,NA,CASSGSRAPYEQYF,TGTGCCAGCAGCGGTAGTAGGGCCCCTTACGAGCAGTACTTC
TRBV11-2,TRBJ2-3,NA,NA,CASRVSGVADTQYF,TGTGCCAGCAGGGTTTCGGGAGTGGCAGATACGCAGTATTTT
TRBV29-1,TRBJ1-2,NA,NA,CSVSALTDFIGYTF,TGCAGCGTTTCCGCCCTGACAGATTTCATTGGCTACACCTTC
TRBV9,TRBJ2-7,NA,TRBD1,CASSVDGQVAYEQYF,TGTGCCAGCAGCGTAGATGGACAGGTAGCCTACGAGCAGTACTTC
TRBV19,TRBJ2-3,NA,NA,CASMDRGPDTQYF,TGTGCCAGTATGGACCGGGGGCCAGATACGCAGTATTTT
TRBV28,TRBJ1-3,once,NA,CASSSVVHSGNTIYF,TGTGCCAGCAGCTCCGTGGTTCACTCTGGAAACACCATATATTTT
TRBV11-2,TRBJ1-6,NA,NA,CASSLASGRNSPLHF,TGTGCCAGCAGCTTAGCGTCAGGGCGAAATTCACCCCTCCACTTT
TRBV27,TRBJ1-1,NA,NA,CASSLGSGGDTEAFF,TGTGCCAGCAGTTTAGGTTCCGGCGGGGACACTGAAGCTTTCTTT
TRBV9,TRBJ2-1,NA,NA,CASSVARNNEQFF,TGTGCCAGCAGCGTAGCTAGGAACAATGAGCAGTTCTTC
TRBV6-1,TRBJ2-7,once,NA,CASMVHPGPYEQYF,TGTGCCAGCATGGTACACCCCGGACCCTACGAGCAGTACTTC
TRBV5-1,TRBJ2-1,NA,NA,CASSLGAYSYNEQFF,TGCGCCAGCAGCTTGGGAGCGTACTCCTACAATGAGCAGTTCTTC
TRBV25-1,TRBJ1-4,NA,NA,CASSEFKGSEKLFF,TGTGCCAGCAGTGAATTTAAGGGCAGTGAAAAACTGTTTTTT
TRBV6-1,TRBJ2-5,few,TRBD1,CASSASGQGQTQYF,TGTGCCAGCAGTGCTTCGGGACAGGGGCAGACCCAGTACTTC
TRBV9,TRBJ2-6,NA,NA,CASRPPGDSGANVLTF,TGTGCCAGCCGTCCTCCAGGGGACTCTGGGGCCAACGTCCTGACTTTC
TRBV19,TRBJ1-2,NA,TRBD1,CASSKGQSYGYTF,TGTGCCAGTAGTAAGGGACAGAGCTATGGCTACACCTTC
TRBV11-2,TRBJ2-7,NA,TRBD1,CASSLLGTVLYEQYF,TGTGCCAGCAGCTTATTGGGGACAGTTCTCTACGAGCAGTACTTC
TRBV7-9,TRBJ1-5,NA,TRBD1,CASSLGQVETDQPQHF,TGTGCCAGCAGCCTAGGACAGGTTGAGACGGATCAGCCCCAGCATTTT
TRBV7-6,TRBJ2-5,NA,NA,CASSLNSGNQETQYF,TGTGCCAGCAGCTTGAATAGCGGAAACCAAGAGACCCAGTACTTC
TRBV4-3,TRBJ1-1,few,NA,CASSQVQGEAFF,TGCGCCAGCAGCCAAGTTCAGGGGGAAGCTTTCTTT
TRBV6-1,TRBJ2-3,NA,TRBD2,CASSELYPGGLTDTQYF,TGTGCCAGCAGTGAGCTATACCCGGGGGGACTCACAGATACGCAGTATTTT
TRBV11-2,TRBJ1-2,NA,NA,CASSLGGGWDSGGYTF,TGTGCCAGCAGCTTAGGAGGGGGGTGGGATTCGGGAGGCTACACCTTC
TRBV6-1,TRBJ2-1,NA,NA,CASSERFDRDEQFF,TGTGCCAGCAGTGAACGGTTCGATCGCGATGAGCAGTTCTTC
TRBV7-1,TRBJ2-7,NA,NA,CASSPTGTYEQYF,TGTGCCAGCAGCCCCACAGGGACCTACGAGCAGTACTTC
TRBV4-1,TRBJ2-7,once,NA,CASSRGRTFGRDEQYF,TGCGCCAGCAGCCGGGGTCGAACATTCGGTAGGGACGAGCAGTACTTC
TRBV7-8,TRBJ1-2,NA,NA,CASAHSGNYGYTF,TGTGCCAGCGCGCACAGCGGTAACTATGGCTACACCTTC
TRBV30,TRBJ2-1,NA,NA,CAWSVPRLDNEQFF,TGTGCCTGGAGTGTACCTCGTCTAGACAATGAGCAGTTCTTC
TRBV6-5,TRBJ1-1,few,NA,CASSSTENTEAFF,TGTGCCAGCAGTTCCACAGAGAACACTGAAGCTTTCTTT
TRBV30,TRBJ2-1,few,NA,CAWSGGAFYNEQFF,TGTGCCTGGAGCGGAGGGGCCTTCTACAATGAGCAGTTCTTC
TRBV27,TRBJ2-2,NA,NA,CASPVGELFF,TGTGCCTCCCCGGTCGGGGAGCTGTTTTTT
TRBV6-1,TRBJ2-5,NA,TRBD1,CASREGQLFQETQYF,TGTGCCAGCCGAGAGGGACAGCTGTTTCAAGAGACCCAGTACTTC
TRBV15,TRBJ2-2,NA,NA,CATSREWGSNTGELFF,TGTGCCACCAGCAGAGAGTGGGGTTCGAACACCGGGGAGCTGTTTTTT